A single sample gave rise to the 14 T cell receptor beta chains below, sequenced in a study of cytomegalovirus exposure and HLA in healthy donors. The study ran its PCR with 60 Vbeta and 13 Jbeta primers. Using immunoSEQ multiplex PCR, the repertoire was profiled, and TCRdb retains in-frame clones only, with some absent. This table has a few hundred thousand clones, about 86% appearing once. The sample comprised PBMCs. These receptors came from an older woman in good health and CMV-seropositive.

The chain is built from TRBV4-1 and TRBJ2-5, with D unclear. CDR3 length: 14 residues. Per germline, CDR1 MGHRA and CDR2 YSYEKL. Trimming removed 4 bases at V and 5 bases at J, with 14 bases between. The CDR3 loop reads CASSPIGVHETQYF. CDR3 coding DNA: TGCGCCAGCAGCCCAATCGGAGTTCACGAGACCCAGTACTTC.

The genes are TRBV2 and TRBJ2-7; 7 bases map to TRBD2. The CDR3 covers 15 residues. The V gene's germline CDR1 is SNHLY and CDR2 FYNNEI. With 5 bases clipped from V and 2 bases from J, the junction kept 9 bases outside the gene matches. CDR3 in amino acids: CASSPTSFNPYEQYF. The CDR3, as DNA: TGTGCCAGCAGTCCGACTAGCTTTAATCCCTACGAGCAGTACTTC.

The chain carries TRBV7-9 and TRBJ2-1, with D possibly TRBD1 on 6 matching bases. V lost 3 bases to trimming and J lost 0 bases, with 15 bases between them. The CDR3 is 17 residues long. Germline V gives CDR1 SEHNR, CDR2 FQNEAQ (reference sequence). The CDR3 DNA is TGTGCCAGCAGCTTCCCTCGGGACACTAGCTCCTACAATGAGCAGTTCTTC. It codes for CASSFPRDTSSYNEQFF.

This clone has a handful of counts. J is TRBJ1-2 and V is TRBV10-3; possibly TRBD1 for D (6 bases). The CDR3 has 16 amino acids. CDR1 ENHRY and CDR2 SYGVKD come from the germline V gene. Trimming shortened V by 3 bases and J by 2 bases, and 16 bases separated the two germline ends. CDR3 DNA sequence: TGTGCCATCAGTGACTCCGGGGGGACAAAGAACTATGGCTACACCTTC. Encoded protein: CAISDSGGTKNYGYTF.

The genes are TRBV6-5 and TRBJ2-7; TRBD2 matches 8 bases. CDR3 length: 15 amino acids. V was pared by 0 bases and J by 2 bases, with 3 bases of the junction left unmatched. CDR1 MNHEY and CDR2 SVGAGI come from the germline V gene. CDR3 region: CASSYSSGSPYEQYF. The CDR3 nucleotides read TGTGCCAGCAGTTACTCCAGCGGGAGTCCCTACGAGCAGTACTTC.

This clone was detected once. The chain joins TRBV2 to TRBJ2-3, with D perhaps TRBD2 (6 bases). Germline CDR1 and CDR2: SNHLY and FYNNEI. The CDR3 runs to 15 residues. Trimming left V 7 bases short and J 5 bases short, with 19 bases between. The CDR3 sequence is CASIGAKRVQDTQYF. The CDR3 DNA reads as TGTGCCAGCATTGGGGCCAAGCGGGTACAAGATACGCAGTATTTT. Drawing the rest from reference TRBV2 and TRBJ2-3, the complete variable domain is EPEVTQTPSHQVTQMGQEVILRCVPISNHLYFYWYRQILGQKVEFLVSFYNNEISEKSEIFDDQFSVERPDGSNFTLKIRSTKLEDSAMYFCASIGAKRVQDTQYFGPGTRLTVL.

V usage is TRBV9 and J usage is TRBJ2-1, with D maybe TRBD2 (6 bases). CDR3 size: 15 residues. With 4 bases removed from V and 9 bases from J, the gap between germline ends came to 20 bases. The V gene's germline CDR1 is SGDLS and CDR2 YYNGEE. The CDR3 protein is CASSPGGTLSFEQFF. DNA of the CDR3: TGTGCCAGCAGCCCCGGCGGGACCCTTAGCTTTGAGCAGTTCTTC.

This clone was picked up a small number of times. This rearrangement joins TRBV25-1 to TRBJ2-5; D gene unclear. The ends were cut back, 4 bases at V and 1 base at J, with 4 bases in the middle. The CDR3 runs 12 residues. The germline gives CDR1 MGHDK, CDR2 SYGVNS. The CDR3 DNA reads TGTGCCAGCAGTGCAGTCCAAGAGACCCAGTACTTC. The encoded protein is CASSAVQETQYF.

The chain has TRBV28 and TRBJ1-4; 7 nucleotides align to TRBD1. Germline trimming cut 6 bases from V and 8 bases from J; bases unmatched to any gene: 9. The V gene's germline CDR1 is MDHEN and CDR2 SYDVKM. CDR3 length: 14 amino acids. CDR3 nucleotides: TGTGCCAGCAGACCAGGGGGGAGTAGGGAAAAACTGTTTTTT. The encoded protein is CASRPGGSREKLFF. Full variable domain (rest looked up from reference TRBV28 and TRBJ1-4): DVKVTQSSRYLVKRTGEKVFLECVQDMDHENMFWYRQDPGLGLRLIYFSYDVKMKEKGDIPEGYSVSREKKERFSLILESASTNQTSMYLCASRPGGSREKLFFGSGTQLSVL.

This chain uses TRBV12-5 with TRBJ1-1; TRBD1 matches at 8 bases. V shed 3 bases and J 5 bases; nucleotides not matched to a gene: 5. CDR1 and CDR2 (germline): LGHNT, FRNRAP. This CDR3 has 14 residues. CDR3: CASGLAGGWTEAFF. CDR3 nucleotide sequence: TGTGCTAGTGGTTTAGCAGGGGGCTGGACTGAAGCTTTCTTT. The complete variable domain, with remaining parts taken from reference TRBV12-5 and TRBJ1-1, reads DARVTQTPRHKVTEMGQEVTMRCQPILGHNTVFWYRQTMMQGLELLAYFRNRAPLDDSGMPKDRFSAEMPDATLATLKIQPSEPRDSAVYFCASGLAGGWTEAFFGQGTRLTVV.

This sequence joins TRBV5-1 and TRBJ2-7; 9 positions agree with TRBD2. From germline, CDR1 is SGHRS and CDR2 YFSETQ. This CDR3 spans 19 amino acids. V was clipped by 1 base and J by 3 bases; unmatched bases: 17. In DNA, the CDR3 is TGCGCCAGCAGCTTGTCTTTAGGCCCGCTTAGCGGGAGTTTCTACGAGCAGTACTTC. This codes for CASSLSLGPLSGSFYEQYF.

This chain connects TRBV7-3 to TRBJ2-1, with D perhaps TRBD1 (6 bases). This CDR3 is built from 15 residues. Trimming cost V 2 bases and J 5 bases, with 13 bases left between them. The germline CDR1 and CDR2 sequences are SGHTA and FQGTGA. In DNA, the CDR3 is TGTGCCAGCAGCTTATCGGCAGGGGAACACAATGAGCAGTTCTTC. This sequence encodes CASSLSAGEHNEQFF.

The chain has TRBV7-9 and TRBJ2-7, with 8 nucleotides matching TRBD1. J gave up 6 bases and V 3 bases, and 10 bases lay outside the gene matches. Germline CDR1 reads SEHNR; CDR2 reads FQNEAQ (reference sequence). The CDR3 is made up of 15 amino acids. The chain's CDR3 is CASSFSGTGAGEQYF. CDR3 nucleotides: TGTGCCAGCAGCTTTTCCGGGACAGGTGCGGGCGAGCAGTACTTC.

V and J are TRBV14 and TRBJ2-1, with D possibly matching TRBD1 (6 bases). Trimming removed 0 bases at V and 5 bases at J, with 11 bases between. This CDR3 spans 15 amino acids. CDR1 and CDR2 from the germline V gene are SGHDN and FVKESK. The CDR3: CASSQDHRADNEQFF. CDR3 DNA sequence: TGTGCCAGCAGCCAAGATCACAGGGCTGACAATGAGCAGTTCTTC.